The sequence of this T cell receptor beta chain was determined in a study of shared clonotypes between healthy human individuals. Concerning this clone itself: Its antigen is still unknown.

With 0 bases removed from V and 5 bases from J, the gap between germline ends came to 17 bases. There are 17 residues in the CDR3. Germline V gives CDR1 ENHRY, CDR2 SYGVKD. Researchers ran the assay at a deep level. Profiled with immunoSEQ multiplex PCR; TCRdb holds only in-frame clones, not every one. The data hold more than 600,000 clones, with about 92% observed a single time. The naive CD8 fraction comprised CD45RO-negative cells positively selected for CCR7 and excluded terminally differentiated effector memory CD45RA+ cells. Points from the study as a whole: The study found lower generation probabilities in non-shared clonotypes than in those shared by all four donors. How much donors shared clonotypes was expected to be affected by sequencing depth. As a rule, naive subsets had a larger estimated richness than memory subsets.

The sequence was collected from a man in his thirties or forties in good health. Sequenced input: naive CD8+ T cells sorted from blood. The chain is built from TRBV10-3 and TRBJ2-1; D is unresolved. CDR3 in amino acids: CAISESPLRGGHNEQFF. CDR3 DNA: TGTGCCATCAGTGAGTCCCCCCTGAGAGGTGGGCACAATGAGCAGTTCTTC.